This TCR beta chain came from a study of T-cell reconstitution after alpha-beta-depleted transplantation in children. The CDR3 runs 14 residues. Germline assignment: CDR1 ENHRY and CDR2 SYGVKD. V was shortened by 0 bases and J by 2 bases, with 8 bases between the two germline ends. This clonotype was observed a few times. Researchers prepared the TCRbeta library using unique molecular identifiers, the study reports. TCRdb reprocessed the PCR reads with MiXCR, giving one entry per CDR3 protein. The table lists some 550,000 distinct CDR3 sequences, about 17% of them singletons, with 3.3% in the top ten.

The chain links TRBV10-3 to TRBJ2-7, with D unresolved. The material sequenced was PBMCs from the stem cell graft donor, taken from the stem cell graft. The TCR was taken from a human donor who donated a stem cell graft to a child with acute lymphoblastic leukemia. The CDR3, as DNA: TGTGCCATCAGTGAGTCCGGCCTGGCCTACGAGCAGTACTTC. Amino acids: CAISESGLAYEQYF.